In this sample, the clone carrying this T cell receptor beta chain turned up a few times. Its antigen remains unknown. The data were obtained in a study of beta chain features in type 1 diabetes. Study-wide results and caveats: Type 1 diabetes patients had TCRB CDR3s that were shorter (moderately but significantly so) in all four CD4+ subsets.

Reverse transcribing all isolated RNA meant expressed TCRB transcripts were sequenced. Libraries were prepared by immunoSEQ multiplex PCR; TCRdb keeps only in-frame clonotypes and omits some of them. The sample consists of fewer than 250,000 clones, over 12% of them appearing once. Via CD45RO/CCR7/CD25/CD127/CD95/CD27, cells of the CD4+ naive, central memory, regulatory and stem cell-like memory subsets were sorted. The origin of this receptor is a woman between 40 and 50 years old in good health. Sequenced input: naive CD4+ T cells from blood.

CDR3 bases: TGTGCCAGCAGCTACAGGGGGCAAAATGAAAAACTGTTTTTT. This codes for CASSYRGQNEKLFF. This chain uses TRBV7-9 with TRBJ1-4; 9 bases are a match to TRBD1. The germline V gene encodes CDR1 SEHNR and CDR2 FQNEAQ (reference sequence). This CDR3 region has 14 residues. J was trimmed by 5 bases and V by 4 bases; bases with no gene match: 2.